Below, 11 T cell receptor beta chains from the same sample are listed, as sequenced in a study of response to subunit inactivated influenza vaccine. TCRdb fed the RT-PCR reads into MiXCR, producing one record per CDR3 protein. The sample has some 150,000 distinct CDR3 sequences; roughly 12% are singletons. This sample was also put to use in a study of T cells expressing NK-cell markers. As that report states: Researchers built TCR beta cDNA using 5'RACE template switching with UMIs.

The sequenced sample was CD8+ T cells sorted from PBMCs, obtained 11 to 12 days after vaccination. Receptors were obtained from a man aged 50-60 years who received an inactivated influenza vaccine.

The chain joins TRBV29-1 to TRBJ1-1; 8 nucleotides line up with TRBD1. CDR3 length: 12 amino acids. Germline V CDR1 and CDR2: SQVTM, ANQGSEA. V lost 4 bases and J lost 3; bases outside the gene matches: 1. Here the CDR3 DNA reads TGCAGCGTTGTCAGGGGGCACACTGAAGCTTTCTTT. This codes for CSVVRGHTEAFF.

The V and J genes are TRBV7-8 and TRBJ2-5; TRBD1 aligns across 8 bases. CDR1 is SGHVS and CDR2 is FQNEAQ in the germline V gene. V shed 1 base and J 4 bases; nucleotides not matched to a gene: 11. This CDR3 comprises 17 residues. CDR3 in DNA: TGTGCCAGCAGCTTAGTCTTCGGGACAGGTGATCTAGAGACCCAGTACTTC. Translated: CASSLVFGTGDLETQYF. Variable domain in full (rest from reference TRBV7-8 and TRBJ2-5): GAGVSQSPRYKVAKRGQDVALRCDPISGHVSLFWYQQALGQGPEFLTYFQNEAQLDKSGLPSDRFFAERPEGSVSTLKIQRTQQEDSAVYLCASSLVFGTGDLETQYFGPGTRLLVL.

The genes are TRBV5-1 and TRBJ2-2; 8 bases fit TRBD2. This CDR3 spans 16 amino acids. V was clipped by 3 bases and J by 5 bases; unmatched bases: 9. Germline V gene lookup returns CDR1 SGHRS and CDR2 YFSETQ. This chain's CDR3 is CASSSLAGISTGELFF. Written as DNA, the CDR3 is TGCGCCAGCAGCTCGTTAGCGGGAATAAGTACCGGGGAGCTGTTTTTT.

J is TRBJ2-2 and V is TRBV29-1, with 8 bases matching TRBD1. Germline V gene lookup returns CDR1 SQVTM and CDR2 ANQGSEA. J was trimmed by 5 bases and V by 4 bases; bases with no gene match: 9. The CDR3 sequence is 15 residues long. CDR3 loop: CSVADQGARTGELFF. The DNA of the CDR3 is TGCAGCGTTGCTGACCAGGGGGCACGGACCGGGGAGCTGTTTTTT.

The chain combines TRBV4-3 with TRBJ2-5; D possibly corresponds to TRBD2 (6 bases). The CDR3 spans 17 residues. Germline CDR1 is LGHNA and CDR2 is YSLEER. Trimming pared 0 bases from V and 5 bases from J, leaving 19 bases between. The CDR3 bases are TGCGCCAGCAGCCAAGATTGGACGACTAGGCCGACGGAGACCCAGTACTTC. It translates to CASSQDWTTRPTETQYF.

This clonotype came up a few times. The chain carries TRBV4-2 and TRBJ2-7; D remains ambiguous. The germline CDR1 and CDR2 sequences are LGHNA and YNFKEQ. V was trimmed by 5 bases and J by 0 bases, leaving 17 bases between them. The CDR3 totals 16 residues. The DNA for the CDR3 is TGTGCCAGCAGCGAATCCGTTCCCGAGAGCTCCTACGAGCAGTACTTC. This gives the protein CASSESVPESSYEQYF.

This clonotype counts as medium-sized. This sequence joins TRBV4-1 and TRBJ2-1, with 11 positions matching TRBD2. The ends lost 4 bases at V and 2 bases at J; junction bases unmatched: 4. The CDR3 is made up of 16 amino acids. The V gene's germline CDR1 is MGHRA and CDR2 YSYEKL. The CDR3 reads CASSPVAGGPYNEQFF. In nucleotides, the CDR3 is TGCGCCAGCAGCCCAGTAGCGGGGGGGCCCTACAATGAGCAGTTCTTC.

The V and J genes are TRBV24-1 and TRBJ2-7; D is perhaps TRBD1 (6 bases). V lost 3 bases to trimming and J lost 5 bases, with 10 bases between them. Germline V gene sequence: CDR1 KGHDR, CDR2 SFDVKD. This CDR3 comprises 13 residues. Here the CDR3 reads CATSDTGTDEQYF. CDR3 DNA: TGTGCCACCAGTGATACAGGGACCGACGAGCAGTACTTC.

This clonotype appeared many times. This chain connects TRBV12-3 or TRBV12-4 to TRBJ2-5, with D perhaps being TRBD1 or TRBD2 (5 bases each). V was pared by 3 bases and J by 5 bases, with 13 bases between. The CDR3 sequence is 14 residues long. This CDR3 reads CASSFEAAGETQYF. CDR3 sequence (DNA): TGTGCCAGCAGTTTTGAAGCGGCAGGGGAGACCCAGTACTTC.

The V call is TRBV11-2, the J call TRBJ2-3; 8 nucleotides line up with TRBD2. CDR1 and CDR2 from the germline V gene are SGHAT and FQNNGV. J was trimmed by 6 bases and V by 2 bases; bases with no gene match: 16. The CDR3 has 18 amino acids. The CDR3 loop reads CASSLLPNERGRRDTQYF. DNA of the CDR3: TGTGCCAGCAGCTTACTCCCGAATGAGCGGGGGCGCAGGGATACGCAGTATTTT.

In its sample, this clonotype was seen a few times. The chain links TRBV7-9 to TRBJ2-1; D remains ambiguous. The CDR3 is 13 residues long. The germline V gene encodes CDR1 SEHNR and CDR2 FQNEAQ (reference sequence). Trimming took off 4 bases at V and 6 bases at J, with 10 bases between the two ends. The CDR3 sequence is CASSSAAPNEQFF. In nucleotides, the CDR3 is TGTGCCAGCAGCTCCGCCGCTCCCAATGAGCAGTTCTTC.